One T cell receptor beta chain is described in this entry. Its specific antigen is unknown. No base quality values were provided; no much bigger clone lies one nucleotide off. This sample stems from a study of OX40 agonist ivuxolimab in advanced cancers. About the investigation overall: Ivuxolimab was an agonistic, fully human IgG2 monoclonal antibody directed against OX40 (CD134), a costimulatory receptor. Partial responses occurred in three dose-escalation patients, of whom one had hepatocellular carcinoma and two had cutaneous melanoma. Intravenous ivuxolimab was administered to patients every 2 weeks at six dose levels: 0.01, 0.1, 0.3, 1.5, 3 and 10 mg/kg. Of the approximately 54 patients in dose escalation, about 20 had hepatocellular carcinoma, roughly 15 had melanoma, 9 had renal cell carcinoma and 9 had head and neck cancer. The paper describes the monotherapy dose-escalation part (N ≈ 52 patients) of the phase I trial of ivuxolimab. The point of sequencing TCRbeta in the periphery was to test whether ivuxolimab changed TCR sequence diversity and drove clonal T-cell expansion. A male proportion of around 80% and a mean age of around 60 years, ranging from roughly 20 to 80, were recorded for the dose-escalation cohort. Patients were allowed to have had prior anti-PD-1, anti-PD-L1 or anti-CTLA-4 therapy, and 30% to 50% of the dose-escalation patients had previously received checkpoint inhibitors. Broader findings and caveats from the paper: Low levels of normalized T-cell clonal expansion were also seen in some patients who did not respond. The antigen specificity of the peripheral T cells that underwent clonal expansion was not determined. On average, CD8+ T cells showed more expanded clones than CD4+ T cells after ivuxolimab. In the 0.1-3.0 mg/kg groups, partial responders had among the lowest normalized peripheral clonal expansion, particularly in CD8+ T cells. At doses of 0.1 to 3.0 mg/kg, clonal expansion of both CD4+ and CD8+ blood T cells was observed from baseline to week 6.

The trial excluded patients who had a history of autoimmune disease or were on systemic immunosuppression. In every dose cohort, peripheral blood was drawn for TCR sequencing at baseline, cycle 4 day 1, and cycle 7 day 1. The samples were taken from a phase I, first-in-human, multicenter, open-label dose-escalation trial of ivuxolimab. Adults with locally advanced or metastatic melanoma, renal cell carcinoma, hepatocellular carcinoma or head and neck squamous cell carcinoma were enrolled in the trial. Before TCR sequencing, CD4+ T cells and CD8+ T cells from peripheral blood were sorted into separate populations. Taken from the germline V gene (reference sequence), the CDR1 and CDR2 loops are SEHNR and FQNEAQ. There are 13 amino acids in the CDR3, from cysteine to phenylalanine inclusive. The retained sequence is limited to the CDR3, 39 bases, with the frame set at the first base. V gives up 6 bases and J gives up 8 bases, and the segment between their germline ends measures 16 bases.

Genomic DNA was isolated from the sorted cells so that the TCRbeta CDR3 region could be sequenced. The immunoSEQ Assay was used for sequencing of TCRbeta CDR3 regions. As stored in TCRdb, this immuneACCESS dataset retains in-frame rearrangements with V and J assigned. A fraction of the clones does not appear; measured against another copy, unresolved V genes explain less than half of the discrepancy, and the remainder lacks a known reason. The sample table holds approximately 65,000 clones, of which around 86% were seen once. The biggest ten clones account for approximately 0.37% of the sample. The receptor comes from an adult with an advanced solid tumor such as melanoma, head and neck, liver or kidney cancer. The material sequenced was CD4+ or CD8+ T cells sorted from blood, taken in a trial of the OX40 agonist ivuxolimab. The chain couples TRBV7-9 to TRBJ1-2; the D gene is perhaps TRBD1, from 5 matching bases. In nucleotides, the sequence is TGTGCCAGCAGTCAAACCGGGACTTCAGGCTACACCTTC. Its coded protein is CASSQTGTSGYTF.